This passage covers 11 T cell receptor beta chains from one sample sequenced in a study of blood T cell repertoires in COVID-19. Here immunoSEQ multiplex PCR was the method, and the copy in TCRdb shows in-frame clones only, minus some. Among around 100,000 clones, 80% to 95% were seen once, and the ten largest hold 1.9%. Sequencing used peripheral blood. These receptors were obtained from a woman in her 50s with COVID-19, enrolled during active disease.

CDR3 in amino acids: CASSVTSGEQFF. In DNA form, the CDR3 reads TGCGCCAGCAGCGTGACTAGCGGGGAACAGTTCTTC. V and J are TRBV5-1 and TRBJ2-1; 11 bases match TRBD2. J lost 13 bases, V lost 4 bases, and 4 bases had no gene match. CDR3 length: 12 residues. Germline lookup yields CDR1 SGHRS and CDR2 YFSETQ.

This chain uses TRBV12-3 or TRBV12-4 with TRBJ1-1; D call uncertain. The CDR3 totals 13 residues. The V and J ends lost 3 bases and 2 bases respectively, with 7 bases between them. CDR3 protein: CASSFASNTEAFF. For the CDR3, the DNA is TGTGCCAGCAGTTTTGCCAGTAACACTGAAGCTTTCTTT.

The rearrangement links TRBV7-9 to TRBJ1-6; D may be TRBD1 (6 bases). CDR1 and CDR2 from the germline V gene are SEHNR and FQNEAQ (reference sequence). The CDR3 contains 16 residues. V was pared by 5 bases and J by 9 bases, with 20 bases between. CDR3 protein: CASSNRDISPGSPLHF. The CDR3 nucleotides read TGTGCCAGCAGCAACCGGGACATCTCCCCGGGTTCACCCCTCCACTTT.

The CDR3 DNA follows: TGTGCCAGCAGCTTAGGGTTATCGTCGGGTGAGACCCAGTACTTC. It translates to CASSLGLSSGETQYF. V is TRBV7-6 and J is TRBJ2-5, with no clear D. V was clipped by 1 base and J by 5 bases, with 14 bases between them. Germline V gene lookup returns CDR1 SGHVS and CDR2 FNYEAQ. The CDR3 consists of 15 residues. The full variable domain, in which reference TRBV7-6 and TRBJ2-5 provide the parts outside the CDR3, is GAGVSQSPRYKVTKRGQDVALRCDPISGHVSLYWYRQALGQGPEFLTYFNYEAQQDKSGLPNDRFSAERPEGSISTLTIQRTEQRDSAMYRCASSLGLSSGETQYFGPGTRLLVL.

J is TRBJ1-2 and V is TRBV5-6; 8 positions match TRBD1. Per germline, CDR1 SGHDT and CDR2 YYEEEE. This CDR3 region has 13 residues. V shed 5 bases, J shed 6 bases, and the junction held 6 bases outside the gene matches. CDR3 bases: TGTGCCAGCAGGCCACAGGGGGATCATGGCTACACCTTC. It codes for CASRPQGDHGYTF.

The chain is built from TRBV13 and TRBJ2-1; 9 positions agree with TRBD1. V lost 5 bases to trimming and J lost 8 bases; unmatched junction nucleotides: 10. The CDR3 contains 15 residues. CDR1 is PRHDT, CDR2 FYEKMQ, per germline (reference sequence). The DNA for the CDR3 is TGTGCCAGCAGCCCTCTCGACAGGGGGATGGATGAGCAGTTCTTC. It is translated as CASSPLDRGMDEQFF.

The sample holds a few counts of this clone. In nucleotides, the CDR3 is TGTGCCTGGAGTGCAGGGTCACCCCTCCACTTT. This encodes CAWSAGSPLHF. The chain has TRBV30 and TRBJ1-6; TRBD1 is a possible D gene (5 bases). V dropped 1 base and J dropped 10 bases, with 5 bases sitting between them. The CDR3 is made up of 11 amino acids. Germline-derived CDR1 and CDR2 are GTSNPN and SVGIG (reference sequence).

This sequence joins TRBV29-1 and TRBJ1-3; 7 nucleotides line up with TRBD1. CDR1 and CDR2 (germline): SQVTM, ANQGSEA. The CDR3 covers 15 residues. The V gene end was trimmed by 5 bases and the J gene end by 0 bases; junction bases not matched to a gene: 7. The CDR3 nucleotides are TGCAGCGTTATAACAGGGGCTTCCTCTGGAAACACCATATATTTT. Its translation: CSVITGASSGNTIYF.

The table lists this clone with a count of one. The V and J genes are TRBV30 and TRBJ2-2; TRBD1 matches at 10 bases. The trim removed 5 bases at V and 7 bases at J, leaving 4 bases unmatched. This CDR3 is built from 13 residues. Germline V lookup: CDR1 GTSNPN, CDR2 SVGIG (reference sequence). The CDR3 sequence is CAWGTGAVGELFF. CDR3 nucleotide sequence: TGTGCCTGGGGGACAGGGGCCGTCGGGGAGCTGTTTTTT. Full variable domain (outside the CDR3, taken from reference TRBV30 and TRBJ2-2): SQTIHQWPATLVQPVGSPLSLECTVEGTSNPNLYWYRQAAGRGLQLLFYSVGIGQISSEVPQNLSASRPQDRQFILSSKKLLLSDSGFYLCAWGTGAVGELFFGEGSRLTVL.

The chain carries TRBV10-3 and TRBJ1-2, with D tentatively TRBD1 (5 bases). Trimming removed 5 bases from V and 5 bases from J, with 12 bases in between. Germline V gene sequence: CDR1 ENHRY, CDR2 SYGVKD. This CDR3 has 13 residues. This chain's CDR3 is CAISPQGDYGYTF. CDR3 DNA: TGTGCCATCAGTCCTCAGGGTGATTATGGCTACACCTTC.

J is TRBJ2-1 and V is TRBV3-1 (or the pseudogene TRBV3-2); 13 bases map to TRBD2. The germline CDR1 and CDR2 sequences are LGHDT and YNNKEL (reference sequence). Germline trimming cut 4 bases from V and 8 bases from J; bases unmatched to any gene: 8. The CDR3 contains 16 residues. CDR3 loop: CASSRLTSGGADEQFF. In DNA form, the CDR3 reads TGTGCCAGCAGCCGCCTTACTAGCGGGGGGGCCGATGAGCAGTTCTTC.